This entry concerns a single T cell receptor (beta chain). This CDR3 contains 12 residues. V was shortened by 6 bases and J by 8 bases, with 11 bases between the two germline ends. CDR1 and CDR2 (germline): PRHDT, FYEKMQ (reference sequence). The record originates from a study of blood T cell repertoires in COVID-19. Data came from immunoSEQ multiplex PCR; TCRdb stores just in-frame clones and leaves some out. The sample holds about 140,000 clones, about 77% seen once. The chain combines TRBV13 with TRBJ1-3; unclear D gene. The clonotype comes from a woman between 45 and 65 years old with active or convalescent COVID-19. The sequencing sample was made of peripheral blood. The CDR3 protein is CASRPQRDTIYF. The DNA for the CDR3 is TGTGCCAGCAGACCTCAGAGGGACACCATATATTTT.